This T cell receptor (beta chain) came from a study of T cell responses to AZD1222 COVID-19 vaccine. Study-wide results and caveats: Spike-specific TCR depth and breadth grew after two AZD1222 doses. Females made up more of the donors, who were largely white British, and clonal diversity may have come out too low.

As for this clone: Its target is not known.

Data came from immunoSEQ multiplex PCR; TCRdb stores just in-frame clones and leaves some out. The sample has roughly 84,000 clones, approximately 85% seen once. Trimming stripped 1 base from V and 0 bases from J, with 7 bases between. This CDR3 spans 15 amino acids. In germline, CDR1 is SGHTA, CDR2 FQGNSA. The source was peripheral blood, collected 28 days after the second AZD1222 dose. V and J are TRBV7-2 and TRBJ1-3, with D maybe TRBD1 (5 bases). The TCR sequence derives from an adult who received the AZD1222 COVID-19 vaccine. DNA of the CDR3: TGTGCCAGCAGCTTAGGGGGGTTCTCTGGAAACACCATATATTTT. Protein sequence: CASSLGGFSGNTIYF.